One and the same sample provided the 25 T cell receptor beta chains below, sequenced in a study of neoadjuvant anti-PD-1 for oral cavity cancer. Indicated time point: after neoadjuvant nivolumab, at surgical resection. TCRdb keeps only in-frame clones here, not all; method: immunoSEQ multiplex PCR. This table has 20,000 to 25,000 clones, under 55% appearing once. Source: tumor tissue, taken after nivolumab (anti-PD-1) treatment. These receptors all come from a person between 35 and 79 years old with oral cavity squamous cell carcinoma.

The rearrangement links TRBV6-5 to TRBJ1-6; TRBD1 matches at 8 bases. After removal of 2 bases from V and 9 bases from J, the junction contained 3 bases not matched to a gene. Germline values: CDR1 MNHEY, CDR2 SVGAGI. The CDR3 has 14 residues. The CDR3 DNA sequence: TGTGCCAGCAGTTACGACAGGGGAGTTTCACCCCTCCACTTT. Translation gives CASSYDRGVSPLHF.

The V call is TRBV6-1, the J call TRBJ2-3; D is ambiguous. Looked up from germline, CDR1 is MNHNS and CDR2 is SASEGT. CDR3 length equals 14 residues. The V and J ends lost 3 bases and 2 bases respectively, with 9 bases between them. For the CDR3, the DNA is TGTGCCAGCAGTGATCGGCTTAACACAGATACGCAGTATTTT. Its translation is CASSDRLNTDTQYF.

The rearrangement joins TRBV10-3 to TRBJ2-1; 9 nucleotides line up with TRBD1. There are 14 residues in the CDR3. Germline V gene data show CDR1 as ENHRY and CDR2 as SYGVKD. Unmatched junction bases numbered 2, after V lost 2 bases and J lost 6 bases. CDR3 residues: CAISEGDRVNEQFF. The CDR3 DNA sequence: TGTGCCATCAGTGAGGGGGACAGGGTCAATGAGCAGTTCTTC.

This clone was detected many times. The rearrangement links TRBV6-5 to TRBJ1-6, with a tentative D call TRBD1 (6 bases). The CDR3 runs to 15 residues. Germline CDR1 MNHEY, CDR2 SVGAGI. With 6 bases removed from V and 0 bases from J, the gap between germline ends came to 9 bases. The CDR3 nucleotides read TGTGCCAGCAGGCTGACAGGCTCCTATAATTCACCCCTCCACTTT. Its translation: CASRLTGSYNSPLHF.

The chain employs TRBV2 and TRBJ1-2, with D hard to call. The V and J ends lost 10 bases and 2 bases respectively, with 11 bases between them. The germline V gene has CDR1 SNHLY and CDR2 FYNNEI. The CDR3 covers 12 residues. CDR3 DNA sequence: TGTGCCACCATAAGTCCAAACTATGGCTACACCTTC. It specifies CATISPNYGYTF.

The rearrangement links TRBV4-3 to TRBJ1-3; D is possibly TRBD1 (6 bases). CDR1 and CDR2 from the germline V gene are LGHNA and YSLEER. This CDR3 region has 15 residues. V was shortened by 4 bases and J by 0 bases, with 10 bases between the two germline ends. The CDR3 here is CASSLDRISGNTIYF. The CDR3 DNA is TGCGCCAGCAGCCTAGACAGGATCTCTGGAAACACCATATATTTT.

This chain connects TRBV19 to TRBJ2-5; 13 bases fit TRBD2. Germline values: CDR1 LNHDA, CDR2 SQIVND (reference sequence). CDR3 length: 14 residues. J gave up 14 bases and V 4 bases, and 10 bases lay outside the gene matches. The CDR3 here is CASSTGTSGVHRYF. The CDR3 region has the DNA TGTGCCAGTAGTACCGGGACTAGCGGGGTCCACAGATACTTC.

The chain uses TRBV7-8 and TRBJ2-7; 10 bases fit TRBD1. V shed 1 base and J 6 bases; nucleotides not matched to a gene: 6. This CDR3 region has 15 residues. The germline gives CDR1 SGHVS, CDR2 FQNEAQ. CDR3: CASSLGGQGSGEQYF. CDR3 sequence (DNA): TGTGCCAGCAGCTTAGGGGGACAGGGGTCGGGCGAGCAGTACTTC.

In its sample, this clone was seen a few times. The V call is TRBV5-1, the J call TRBJ2-7; unclear D gene. There are 15 residues in the CDR3. V was clipped by 0 bases and J by 1 base, with 11 bases between them. The germline CDR1 and CDR2 sequences are SGHRS and YFSETQ. The CDR3 is CASSLAVGSSYEQYF. CDR3 DNA sequence: TGCGCCAGCAGCTTGGCCGTGGGCAGTTCCTACGAGCAGTACTTC.

The CDR3 is CASSQDRDSPLHF. CDR3 in DNA: TGCGCCAGCAGCCAAGATCGGGATTCACCCCTCCACTTT. The chain employs TRBV4-3 and TRBJ1-6; D ambiguous. Trimming left V 0 bases short and J 8 bases short, with 5 bases between. Germline V gene data show CDR1 as LGHNA and CDR2 as YSLEER. The CDR3 spans 13 residues.

The chain uses TRBV6-1 and TRBJ1-4, with 7 bases matching TRBD1. Germline V gene lookup returns CDR1 MNHNS and CDR2 SASEGT. This CDR3 contains 15 residues. The J segment lost 5 bases and the V segment lost 3 bases, leaving 6 bases of the junction unmatched. Written as DNA, the CDR3 is TGTGCCAGCAGTGACGTTGGCAGGGGGAATGAAAAACTGTTTTTT. Translating gives CASSDVGRGNEKLFF.

The J gene is TRBJ2-3, the V gene TRBV4-3; D perhaps matches TRBD2 (5 bases). V was trimmed by 6 bases and J by 3 bases, leaving 10 bases between them. Germline loops: CDR1 LGHNA, CDR2 YSLEER. The CDR3 consists of 13 residues. CDR3 protein: CASSLTGTDTQYF. In DNA, the CDR3 is TGCGCCAGCAGTCTGACGGGAACAGATACGCAGTATTTT.

This rearrangement joins TRBV13 to TRBJ2-7; 10 positions match TRBD1. The CDR3 is 19 amino acids. V lost 3 bases to trimming and J lost 4 bases; unmatched junction nucleotides: 18. From germline, CDR1 is PRHDT and CDR2 FYEKMQ (reference sequence). CDR3 sequence (DNA): TGTGCCAGCAGCTTGTCTATACGACAGGGGGCGCGGCTAGGGTACGAGCAGTACTTC. Protein product: CASSLSIRQGARLGYEQYF.

This chain joins TRBV11-2 and TRBJ2-2; 8 bases align to TRBD1. Per the germline V gene, CDR1 is SGHAT and CDR2 is FQNNGV. This CDR3 has 16 residues. The J segment lost 10 bases and the V segment lost 2 bases, leaving 12 bases of the junction unmatched. CDR3 nucleotides: TGTGCCAGCAGCTTAACCAGGACAGGGCAAAACATGGAGCTGTTTTTT. Its protein is CASSLTRTGQNMELFF.

The chain recombines TRBV6-4 with TRBJ1-4, with 8 bases matching TRBD1. Germline CDR1 MRHNA, CDR2 SNTAGT. The CDR3 consists of 18 residues. The V gene end was trimmed by 0 bases and the J gene end by 2 bases; junction bases not matched to a gene: 8. CDR3 amino acids: CASSDSNQGARTNEKLFF. The CDR3 bases are TGTGCCAGCAGTGACTCGAACCAGGGGGCGAGGACTAATGAAAAACTGTTTTTT.

This clone was seen more than once but under ten times. Sequence at one end of the junction differs from germline and may be a read error. Other DNA sequences from this sample encode an identical CDR3 as well. The V call is TRBV5-4, the J call TRBJ2-7; 7 nucleotides line up with TRBD2. Germline CDR1 is SGHNT and CDR2 is YYREEE (reference sequence). The CDR3 length is 16 residues. CDR3 loop: CASSQDALALGYEQYF. CDR3 DNA: TGCGCCAGCAGCCAAGATGCACTAGCGCTGGGGTACGAGCAGTACTTC.

The V gene is TRBV7-6, the J gene TRBJ2-1, with D possibly matching TRBD1 (6 bases). Germline V lookup: CDR1 SGHVS, CDR2 FNYEAQ. CDR3 length equals 16 residues. V lost 0 bases and J lost 4, with 13 bases in between. This CDR3 is CASSLAGSGVYNEQFF. CDR3 nucleotide sequence: TGTGCCAGCAGCTTAGCAGGGTCAGGGGTTTACAATGAGCAGTTCTTC.

The sample holds many counts of this clone. V is TRBV4-3 and J is TRBJ1-1; D unresolved. Trimming left V 0 bases short and J 6 bases short, with 14 bases between. Germline lookup yields CDR1 LGHNA and CDR2 YSLEER. The CDR3 sequence is 15 residues long. As DNA, the CDR3 is TGCGCCAGCAGCCAAGAATACAGCCCCATGGCTGAAGCTTTCTTT. It specifies CASSQEYSPMAEAFF.

This clone was counted at least ten times. The V gene is TRBV5-1, the J gene TRBJ1-1; 7 positions agree with TRBD1. Per the germline V gene, CDR1 is SGHRS and CDR2 is YFSETQ. The V gene end was trimmed by 1 base and the J gene end by 5 bases; junction bases not matched to a gene: 5. The CDR3 covers 14 residues. The CDR3 loop is CASSLFAGGTEAFF. In nucleotides, the CDR3 is TGCGCCAGCAGCTTGTTCGCAGGGGGAACTGAAGCTTTCTTT.

The V and J genes are TRBV6-5 and TRBJ2-2; possibly TRBD1 for D (6 bases). The V end was cut by 0 bases, the J end by 6 bases, with 8 bases between. The CDR3 is 14 amino acids. Germline V CDR1 and CDR2: MNHEY, SVGAGI. DNA of the CDR3: TGTGCCAGCAGTTACTCGAAGGGGGCCGGGGAGCTGTTTTTT. Translating it yields CASSYSKGAGELFF.

The chain employs TRBV6-5 and TRBJ2-3, with D unclear. With 6 bases removed from V and 4 bases from J, the gap between germline ends came to 17 bases. The CDR3 runs 15 residues. Looked up from germline, CDR1 is MNHEY and CDR2 is SVGAGI. For the CDR3, the DNA is TGTGCCAGCAGAAGGGTCCCTGGGGTACCAGATACGCAGTATTTT. Translating gives CASRRVPGVPDTQYF.

The rearrangement uses TRBV7-6 and TRBJ2-5, with D possibly TRBD1 on 5 matching bases. Trimming removed 5 bases at V and 3 bases at J, with 10 bases between. CDR1 SGHVS and CDR2 FNYEAQ come from the germline V gene. CDR3 length equals 13 residues. CDR3 in amino acids: CASSRPTEETQYF. CDR3 nucleotide sequence: TGTGCCAGCAGCCGACCGACAGAAGAGACCCAGTACTTC.

The V gene is TRBV29-1, the J gene TRBJ2-7, with TRBD1 matching 10 bases. Germline CDR1 SQVTM, CDR2 ANQGSEA. The trim removed 6 bases at V and 6 bases at J, leaving 8 bases unmatched. CDR3 length: 13 residues. CDR3 DNA: TGCAGCGTCAAAGGACAGGGGGGGAGCGAGCAGTACTTC. Translation: CSVKGQGGSEQYF.

This clone is medium-sized by share. V gene TRBV10-2 combines with J gene TRBJ1-2, with 9 bases identical to TRBD1. V gave up 6 bases and J gave up 0 bases; unmatched junction bases: 5. Germline-derived CDR1 and CDR2 are WSHSY and SAAADI. CDR3 size: 15 residues. The DNA of the CDR3 is TGCGCCAGCAGGGTAGACAGGGGGGCTAACTATGGCTACACCTTC. This translates into CASRVDRGANYGYTF.

This clone was found a few times. The chain links TRBV10-3 to TRBJ1-2; TRBD1 matches at 7 bases. Germline assignment: CDR1 ENHRY and CDR2 SYGVKD. The CDR3 has 14 residues. V lost 7 bases, J lost 2 bases, and 7 bases stayed unmatched. The CDR3 region is CAITESDRNYGYTF. The CDR3 DNA reads as TGTGCCATCACCGAATCGGACAGGAACTATGGCTACACCTTC.